A single sample is the source of the 17 T cell receptor beta chains below, sequenced in a study of blood T cell repertoires in COVID-19. Sequencing was performed with immunoSEQ multiplex PCR; in TCRdb, only in-frame clones are kept and a portion is missing. The data contain about 220,000 clones, 80% of them seen just once; the ten biggest clones take up roughly 5%. Material for sequencing was peripheral blood. These receptors all stem from a human donor in a cohort sampled during active COVID-19.

This clone was seen just once. The J gene is TRBJ1-3, the V gene TRBV7-8; TRBD1 matches at 8 bases. V shed 5 bases and J 2 bases; nucleotides not matched to a gene: 11. The germline gives CDR1 SGHVS, CDR2 FQNEAQ. The CDR3 runs 17 residues. The CDR3: CASSPRTSDRAGNTIYF. CDR3 in DNA: TGTGCCAGCAGCCCCCGTACCTCGGACAGGGCTGGAAACACCATATATTTT.

The chain uses TRBV4-3 and TRBJ2-2; 9 positions match TRBD1. The CDR3 totals 17 residues. J gave up 0 bases and V 1 base, and 3 bases lay outside the gene matches. Per germline, CDR1 LGHNA and CDR2 YSLEER. The CDR3: CASSQVTGGTNTGELFF. The CDR3 nucleotides read TGCGCCAGCAGCCAAGTAACAGGGGGCACGAACACCGGGGAGCTGTTTTTT.

The rearrangement joins TRBV28 to TRBJ1-3; TRBD1 is a possible D gene (6 bases). This CDR3 has 16 residues. Germline CDR1 and CDR2: MDHEN and SYDVKM. Between the trimmed V and J ends, which lost 3 bases and 0 bases, there was a span of 12 bases. CDR3 nucleotides: TGTGCCAGCAGTTTGGGGGGGCTTCGCTCTGGAAACACCATATATTTT. This codes for CASSLGGLRSGNTIYF.

This rearrangement joins TRBV13 to TRBJ1-2; 8 nucleotides match TRBD1. After removal of 0 bases from V and 5 bases from J, the junction contained 2 bases not matched to a gene. The germline V gene has CDR1 PRHDT and CDR2 FYEKMQ (reference sequence). The CDR3 sequence is 14 residues long. The CDR3, as DNA: TGTGCCAGCAGCTTAGGGACAGGGGATTATGGCTACACCTTC. Residues: CASSLGTGDYGYTF.

V is TRBV7-2 and J is TRBJ2-1; no clear D. Trimming stripped 1 base from V and 8 bases from J, with 6 bases between. Germline CDR1 SGHTA, CDR2 FQGNSA. The CDR3 totals 12 residues. The CDR3 nucleotides read TGTGCCAGCAGCTTAGGAAGCCATGAGCAGTTCTTC. Protein sequence: CASSLGSHEQFF.

This clone was seen only a few times. The chain carries TRBV18 and TRBJ2-2, with D possibly being TRBD1 (5 bases). The CDR3 covers 14 residues. V was shortened by 2 bases and J by 7 bases, with 11 bases between the two germline ends. The germline gives CDR1 KGHSH, CDR2 LQKENI. The CDR3 reads CASSPSRAGGELFF. The DNA of the CDR3 is TGTGCCAGCTCACCATCCAGGGCCGGCGGGGAGCTGTTTTTT.

This chain uses TRBV10-3 with TRBJ1-1, with 8 bases that match TRBD1. CDR1 is ENHRY, CDR2 SYGVKD, per germline. Trimming at V came to 6 bases and at J to 1 base, leaving 1 base not matched to a gene. The CDR3 consists of 13 residues. CDR3 sequence reads: CAIRGQANTEAFF. The CDR3 DNA reads as TGTGCCATCAGGGGACAGGCGAACACTGAAGCTTTCTTT.

Worth noting for this clone: Other nucleotide sequences in the sample specify the same CDR3. The chain employs TRBV11-1 and TRBJ2-5; D not resolved. This CDR3 region has 11 residues. V lost 4 bases to trimming and J lost 5 bases, with 5 bases between them. In germline, CDR1 is SGHAT, CDR2 FQDESV (reference sequence). CDR3 in amino acids: CASSSEETQYF. In DNA form, the CDR3 reads TGTGCCAGCAGCTCCGAGGAGACCCAGTACTTC.

This chain links TRBV18 with TRBJ2-5, with 12 bases fitting TRBD2. This CDR3 region has 15 residues. The germline CDR1 and CDR2 sequences are KGHSH and LQKENI. Germline trimming cut 5 bases from V and 1 base from J; bases unmatched to any gene: 2. The CDR3: CASSRTSGTQETQYF. Written as DNA, the CDR3 is TGTGCCAGCTCAAGGACTAGCGGGACCCAAGAGACCCAGTACTTC.

This chain joins TRBV21-1 and TRBJ1-5. TRBV21-1 is recorded as a pseudogene. The CDR3 covers 14 residues. The CDR3 loop is CASSSRERNQPQHF. DNA of the CDR3: TGTGCCAGCAGCTCAAGAGAGCGGAATCAGCCCCAGCATTTT.

Concerning this clone: Other DNA sequences of this sample code for an identical CDR3. The V call is TRBV28, the J call TRBJ1-1, with 8 bases fitting TRBD1. The CDR3 sequence is 13 residues long. Germline-derived CDR1 and CDR2 are MDHEN and SYDVKM. V lost 6 bases to trimming and J lost 5 bases; unmatched junction nucleotides: 5. CDR3 sequence: CASSPGGRTEAFF. The CDR3 DNA reads as TGTGCCAGCAGCCCAGGGGGCCGGACTGAAGCTTTCTTT. The full variable domain, with the rest looked up from reference TRBV28 and TRBJ1-1, is DVKVTQSSRYLVKRTGEKVFLECVQDMDHENMFWYRQDPGLGLRLIYFSYDVKMKEKGDIPEGYSVSREKKERFSLILESASTNQTSMYLCASSPGGRTEAFFGQGTRLTVV.

This clone was seen only once. CDR3 protein: CSVATGRDEQYF. DNA of the CDR3: TGCAGCGTTGCAACAGGGAGGGACGAGCAGTACTTC. V and J are TRBV29-1 and TRBJ2-7, with D perhaps TRBD2 (7 bases). CDR3 length equals 12 residues. CDR1 is SQVTM and CDR2 is ANQGSEA in the germline V gene. V lost 4 bases and J lost 5, with 12 bases in between.

There are a few counts of this clone. The rearrangement links TRBV24-1 to TRBJ2-1; tentative D call: TRBD2 (5 bases). Germline V gene sequence: CDR1 KGHDR, CDR2 SFDVKD. The CDR3 contains 11 residues. The ends were cut back, 5 bases at V and 11 bases at J, with 9 bases in the middle. The CDR3 region is CATSAGIQQFF. DNA of the CDR3: TGTGCCACCAGTGCCGGGATACAGCAGTTCTTC.

Notes on this clone: Other nucleotide sequences in the sample specify the same CDR3. J is TRBJ2-1 and V is TRBV30, with D uncertain. CDR3 length: 11 residues. The germline gives CDR1 GTSNPN, CDR2 SVGIG (reference sequence). V lost 4 bases to trimming and J lost 7 bases, with 8 bases between them. As DNA, the CDR3 is TGTGCCTGGACCGGAGCGAATGAGCAGTTCTTC. Its protein is CAWTGANEQFF. Full variable domain (missing parts from reference TRBV30 and TRBJ2-1): SQTIHQWPATLVQPVGSPLSLECTVEGTSNPNLYWYRQAAGRGLQLLFYSVGIGQISSEVPQNLSASRPQDRQFILSSKKLLLSDSGFYLCAWTGANEQFFGPGTRLTVL.

This sequence joins TRBV6-2 or TRBV6-3 and TRBJ2-1; 8 bases line up with TRBD2. With V trimmed by 6 bases and J by 4 bases, 8 bases remained unmatched. CDR1 is MNHEY, CDR2 SVGEGT, per germline. CDR3 length: 15 amino acids. The CDR3 reads CASSTGTRPYNEQFF. In DNA, the CDR3 is TGTGCCAGCAGCACCGGGACTAGACCGTACAATGAGCAGTTCTTC.

CDR3 protein: CATSRTRTGSSYNSPLHF. The DNA for the CDR3 is TGTGCCACCAGCAGGACCCGGACAGGGAGCTCCTATAATTCACCCCTCCACTTT. The genes are TRBV15 and TRBJ1-6, with 8 bases aligning to TRBD1. The ends lost 3 bases at V and 0 bases at J; junction bases unmatched: 7. Germline CDR1 reads LNHNV; CDR2 reads YYDKDF (reference sequence). This CDR3 spans 18 amino acids.

The chain recombines TRBV6-2 or TRBV6-3 with TRBJ2-1; possible D gene TRBD2, 6 bases. The CDR3 totals 13 residues. Germline loops: CDR1 MNHEY, CDR2 SVGEGT. Trimming removed 7 bases at V and 4 bases at J, with 11 bases between. The CDR3 DNA reads TGTGCCAGCACCCCGGCGGGGTACAATGAGCAGTTCTTC. As protein: CASTPAGYNEQFF.